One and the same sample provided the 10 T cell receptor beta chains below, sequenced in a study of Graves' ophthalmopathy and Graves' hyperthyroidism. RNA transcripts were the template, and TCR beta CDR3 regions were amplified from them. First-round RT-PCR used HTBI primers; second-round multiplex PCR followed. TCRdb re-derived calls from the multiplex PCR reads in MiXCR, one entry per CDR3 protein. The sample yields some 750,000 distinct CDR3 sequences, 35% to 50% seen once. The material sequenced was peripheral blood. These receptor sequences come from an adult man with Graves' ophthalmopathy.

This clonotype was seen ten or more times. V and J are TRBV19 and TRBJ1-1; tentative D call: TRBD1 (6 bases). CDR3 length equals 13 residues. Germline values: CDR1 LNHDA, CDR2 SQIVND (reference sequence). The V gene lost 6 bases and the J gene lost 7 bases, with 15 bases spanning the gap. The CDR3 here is CASSAGAAGEAFF. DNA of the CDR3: TGTGCCAGTAGCGCGGGGGCAGCGGGTGAAGCTTTCTTT.

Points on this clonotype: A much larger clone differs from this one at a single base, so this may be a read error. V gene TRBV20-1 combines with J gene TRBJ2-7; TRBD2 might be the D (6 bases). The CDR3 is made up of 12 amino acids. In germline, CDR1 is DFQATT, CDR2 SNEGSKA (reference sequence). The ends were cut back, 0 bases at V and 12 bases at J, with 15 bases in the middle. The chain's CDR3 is CSARDRGVVRYF. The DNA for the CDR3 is TGCAGTGCTAGAGATCGCGGGGTGGTGCGGTACTTC.

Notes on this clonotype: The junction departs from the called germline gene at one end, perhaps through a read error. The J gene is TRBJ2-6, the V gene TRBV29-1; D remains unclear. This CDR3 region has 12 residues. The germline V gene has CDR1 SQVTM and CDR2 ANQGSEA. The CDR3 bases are TGCAGCGTCCAAATTGGGGACAACGTCCTGACTTTC. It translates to CSVQIGDNVLTF.

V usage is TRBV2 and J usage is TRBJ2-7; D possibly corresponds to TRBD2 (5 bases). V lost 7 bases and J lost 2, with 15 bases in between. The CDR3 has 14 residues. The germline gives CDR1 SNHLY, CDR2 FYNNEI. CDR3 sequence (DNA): TGTGCCAGCACTTCCACCGGGAATACCTACGAGCAGTACTTC. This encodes CASTSTGNTYEQYF.

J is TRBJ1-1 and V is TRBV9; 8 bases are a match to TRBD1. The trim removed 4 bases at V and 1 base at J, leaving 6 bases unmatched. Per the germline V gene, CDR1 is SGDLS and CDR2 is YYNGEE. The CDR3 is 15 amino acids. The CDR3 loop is CASSPQGARNTEAFF. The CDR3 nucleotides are TGTGCCAGCAGCCCCCAGGGGGCTAGGAACACTGAAGCTTTCTTT.

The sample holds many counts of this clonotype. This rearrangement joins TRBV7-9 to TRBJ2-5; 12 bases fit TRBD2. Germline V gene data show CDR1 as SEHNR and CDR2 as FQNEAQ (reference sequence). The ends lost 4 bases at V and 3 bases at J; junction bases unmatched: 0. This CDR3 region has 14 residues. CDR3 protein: CASSWTSGEETQYF. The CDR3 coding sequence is TGTGCCAGCAGCTGGACTAGCGGGGAAGAGACCCAGTACTTC.

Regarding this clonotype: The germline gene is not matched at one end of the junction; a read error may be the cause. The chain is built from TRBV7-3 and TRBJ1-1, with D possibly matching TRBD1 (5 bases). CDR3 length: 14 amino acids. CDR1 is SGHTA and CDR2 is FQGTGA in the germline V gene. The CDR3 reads CASSQDMTDADAFF. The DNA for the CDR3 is TGTGCCAGCAGCCAGGACATGACAGACGCTGATGCTTTCTTT.

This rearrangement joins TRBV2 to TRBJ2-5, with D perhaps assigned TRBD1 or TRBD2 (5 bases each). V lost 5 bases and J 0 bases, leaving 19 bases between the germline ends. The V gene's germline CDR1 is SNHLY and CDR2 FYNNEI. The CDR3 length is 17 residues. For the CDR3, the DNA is TGTGCCAGCAGTTGGGACCCTCCCGGTTTCTACCAAGAGACCCAGTACTTC. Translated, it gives CASSWDPPGFYQETQYF. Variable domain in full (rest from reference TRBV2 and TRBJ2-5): EPEVTQTPSHQVTQMGQEVILRCVPISNHLYFYWYRQILGQKVEFLVSFYNNEISEKSEIFDDQFSVERPDGSNFTLKIRSTKLEDSAMYFCASSWDPPGFYQETQYFGPGTRLLVL.

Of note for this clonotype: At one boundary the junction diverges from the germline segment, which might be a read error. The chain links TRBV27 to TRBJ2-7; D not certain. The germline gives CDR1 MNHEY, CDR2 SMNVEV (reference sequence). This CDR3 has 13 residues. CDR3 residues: CAGSLGQPYEQYF. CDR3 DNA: TGTGCCGGCAGTTTAGGTCAGCCCTACGAGCAGTACTTC.

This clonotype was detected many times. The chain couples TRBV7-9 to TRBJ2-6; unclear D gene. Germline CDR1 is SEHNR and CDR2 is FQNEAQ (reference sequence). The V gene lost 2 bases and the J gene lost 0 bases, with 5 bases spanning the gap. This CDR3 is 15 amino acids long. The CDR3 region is CASSLQASGANVLTF. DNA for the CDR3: TGTGCCAGCAGCTTACAAGCCTCTGGGGCCAACGTCCTGACTTTC.